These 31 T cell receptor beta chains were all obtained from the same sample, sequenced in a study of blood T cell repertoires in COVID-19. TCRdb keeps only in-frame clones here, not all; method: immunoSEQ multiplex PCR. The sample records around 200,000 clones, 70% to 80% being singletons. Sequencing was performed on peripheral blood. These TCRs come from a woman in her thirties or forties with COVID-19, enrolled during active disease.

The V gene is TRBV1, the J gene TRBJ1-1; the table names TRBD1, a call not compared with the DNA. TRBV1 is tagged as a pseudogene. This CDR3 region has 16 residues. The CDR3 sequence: CTSSQDMDRGRPEAFF. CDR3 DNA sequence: TGCACCAGCAGCCAAGATATGGACAGGGGGCGTCCTGAAGCTTTCTTT.

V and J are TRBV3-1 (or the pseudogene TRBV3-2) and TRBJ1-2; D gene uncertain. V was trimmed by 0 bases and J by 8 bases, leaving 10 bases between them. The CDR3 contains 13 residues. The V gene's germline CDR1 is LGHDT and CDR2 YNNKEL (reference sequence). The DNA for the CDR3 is TGTGCCAGCAGCCAAGATCGATCGGGGGGCTACACCTTC. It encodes CASSQDRSGGYTF.

The CDR3 sequence: CASSLADTGDEQYF. The CDR3 DNA reads TGCGCCAGCAGCTTGGCTGACACGGGGGACGAGCAGTACTTC. The rearrangement links TRBV5-1 to TRBJ2-7; maybe TRBD2 (6 bases). The CDR3 spans 14 residues. Deletions cut 0 bases from V and 5 bases from J, with 12 bases between. Looked up from germline, CDR1 is SGHRS and CDR2 is YFSETQ. Using reference TRBV5-1 and TRBJ2-7 for the parts outside the CDR3, the full variable domain is KAGVTQTPRYLIKTRGQQVTLSCSPISGHRSVSWYQQTPGQGLQFLFEYFSETQRNKGNFPGRFSGRQFSNSRSEMNVSTLELGDSALYLCASSLADTGDEQYFGPGTRLTVT.

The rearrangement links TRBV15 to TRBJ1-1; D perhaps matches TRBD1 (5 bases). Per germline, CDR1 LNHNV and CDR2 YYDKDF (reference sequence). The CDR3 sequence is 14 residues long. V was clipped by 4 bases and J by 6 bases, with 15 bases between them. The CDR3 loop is CATSTYDSSAEAFF. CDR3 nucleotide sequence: TGTGCCACCAGCACATACGACAGTAGTGCTGAAGCTTTCTTT.

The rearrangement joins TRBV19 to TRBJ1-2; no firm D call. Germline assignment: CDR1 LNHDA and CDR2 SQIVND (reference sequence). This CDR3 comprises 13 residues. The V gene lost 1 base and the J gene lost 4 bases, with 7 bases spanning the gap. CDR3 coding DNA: TGTGCCAGTAGTATAGCCGCGGGCTATGGCTACACCTTC. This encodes CASSIAAGYGYTF. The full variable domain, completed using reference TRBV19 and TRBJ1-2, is DGGITQSPKYLFRKEGQNVTLSCEQNLNHDAMYWYRQDPGQGLRLIYYSQIVNDFQKGDIAEGYSVSREKKESFPLTVTSAQKNPTAFYLCASSIAAGYGYTFGSGTRLTVV.

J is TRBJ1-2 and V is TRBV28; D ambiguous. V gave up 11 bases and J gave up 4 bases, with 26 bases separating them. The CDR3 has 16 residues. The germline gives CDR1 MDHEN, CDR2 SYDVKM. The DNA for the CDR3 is TGTGCCGCCGCTAATCGGGATTTATTCCCCTCCTATGGCTACACCTTC. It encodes CAAANRDLFPSYGYTF.

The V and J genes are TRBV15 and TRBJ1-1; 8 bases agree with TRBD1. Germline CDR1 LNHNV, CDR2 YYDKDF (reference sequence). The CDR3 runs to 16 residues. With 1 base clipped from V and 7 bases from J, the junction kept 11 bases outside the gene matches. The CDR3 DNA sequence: TGTGCCACCAGCAGAGTTGCAGGGGGCGGCGGAAGTGAAGCTTTCTTT. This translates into CATSRVAGGGGSEAFF.

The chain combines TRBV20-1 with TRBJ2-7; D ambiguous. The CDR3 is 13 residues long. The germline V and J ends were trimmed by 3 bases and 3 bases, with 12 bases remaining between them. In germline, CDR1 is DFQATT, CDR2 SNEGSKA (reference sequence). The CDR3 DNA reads TGCAGTGCTAGTTCACAGCTGGGCTACGAGCAGTACTTC. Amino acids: CSASSQLGYEQYF.

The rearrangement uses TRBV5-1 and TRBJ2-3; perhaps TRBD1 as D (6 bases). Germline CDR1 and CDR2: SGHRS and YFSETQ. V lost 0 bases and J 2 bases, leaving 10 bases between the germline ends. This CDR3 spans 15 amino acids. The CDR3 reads CASSLDGQITDTQYF. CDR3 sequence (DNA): TGCGCCAGCAGCTTGGACGGACAGATCACAGATACGCAGTATTTT.

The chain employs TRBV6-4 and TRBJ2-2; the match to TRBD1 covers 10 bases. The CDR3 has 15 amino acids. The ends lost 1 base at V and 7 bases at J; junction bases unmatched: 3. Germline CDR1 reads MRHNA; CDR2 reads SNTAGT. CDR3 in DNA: TGTGCCAGCAGTGACTGGGACAGGGGTAACGGGGAGCTGTTTTTT. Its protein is CASSDWDRGNGELFF.

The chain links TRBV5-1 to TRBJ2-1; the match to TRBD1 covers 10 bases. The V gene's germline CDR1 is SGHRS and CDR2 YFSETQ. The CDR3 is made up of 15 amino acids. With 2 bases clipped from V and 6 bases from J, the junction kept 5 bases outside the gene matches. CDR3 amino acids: CASSLAGTGVNEQFF. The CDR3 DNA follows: TGCGCCAGCAGCTTAGCCGGGACAGGGGTCAATGAGCAGTTCTTC.

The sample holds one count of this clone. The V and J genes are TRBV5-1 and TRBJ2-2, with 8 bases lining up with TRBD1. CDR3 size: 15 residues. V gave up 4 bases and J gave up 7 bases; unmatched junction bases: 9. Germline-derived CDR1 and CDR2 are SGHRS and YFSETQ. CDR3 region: CASSNVDRASGELFF. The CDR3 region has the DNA TGCGCCAGCAGCAACGTGGACAGGGCCAGCGGGGAGCTGTTTTTT.

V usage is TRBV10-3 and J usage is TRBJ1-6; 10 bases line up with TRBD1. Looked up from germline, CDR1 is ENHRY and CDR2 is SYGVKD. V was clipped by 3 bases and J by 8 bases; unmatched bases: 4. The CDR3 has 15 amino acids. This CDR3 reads CAISDMDRGDSPLHF. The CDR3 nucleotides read TGTGCCATCAGTGATATGGACAGGGGGGATTCACCCCTCCACTTT.

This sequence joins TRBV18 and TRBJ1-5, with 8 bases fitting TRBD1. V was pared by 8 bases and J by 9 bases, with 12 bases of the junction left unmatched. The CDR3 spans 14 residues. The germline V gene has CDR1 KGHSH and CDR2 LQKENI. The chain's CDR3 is CASTDRDMDPPQHF. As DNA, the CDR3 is TGTGCCAGCACGGACAGGGATATGGATCCGCCCCAGCATTTT.

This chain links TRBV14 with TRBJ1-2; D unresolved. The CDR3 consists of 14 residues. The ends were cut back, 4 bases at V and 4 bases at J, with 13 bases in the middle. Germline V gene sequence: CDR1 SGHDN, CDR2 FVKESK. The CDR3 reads CASSLSGSGYGYTF. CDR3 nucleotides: TGTGCCAGCAGCCTAAGCGGCAGCGGCTATGGCTACACCTTC.

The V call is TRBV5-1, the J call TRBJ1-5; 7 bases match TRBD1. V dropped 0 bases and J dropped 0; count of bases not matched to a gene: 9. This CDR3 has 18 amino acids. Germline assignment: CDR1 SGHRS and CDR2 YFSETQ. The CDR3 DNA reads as TGCGCCAGCAGCTTGGGTGCCAGGGGGGCCAATAGCAATCAGCCCCAGCATTTT. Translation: CASSLGARGANSNQPQHF.

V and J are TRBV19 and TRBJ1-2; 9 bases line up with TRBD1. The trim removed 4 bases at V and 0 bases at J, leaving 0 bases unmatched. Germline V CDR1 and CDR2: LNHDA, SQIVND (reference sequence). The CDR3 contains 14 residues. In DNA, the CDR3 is TGTGCCAGTAGTAGGACAGGGGCTAACTATGGCTACACCTTC. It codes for CASSRTGANYGYTF.

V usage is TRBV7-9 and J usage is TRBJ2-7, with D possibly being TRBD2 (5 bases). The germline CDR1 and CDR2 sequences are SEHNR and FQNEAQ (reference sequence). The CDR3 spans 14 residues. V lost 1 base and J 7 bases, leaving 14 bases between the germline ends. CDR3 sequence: CASSLEYGGWEQYF. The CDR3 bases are TGTGCCAGCAGCTTAGAGTACGGCGGGTGGGAGCAGTACTTC.

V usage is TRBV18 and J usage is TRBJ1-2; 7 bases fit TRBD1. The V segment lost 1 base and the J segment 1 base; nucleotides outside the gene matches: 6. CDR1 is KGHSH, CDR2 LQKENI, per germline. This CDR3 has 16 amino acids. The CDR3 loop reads CASSPQGAGDNYGYTF. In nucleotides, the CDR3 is TGTGCCAGCTCACCACAGGGGGCTGGGGATAACTATGGCTACACCTTC.

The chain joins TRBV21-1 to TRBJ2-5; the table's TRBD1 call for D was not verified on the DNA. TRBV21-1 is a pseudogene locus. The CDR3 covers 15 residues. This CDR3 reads CASSKVGARQETQYF. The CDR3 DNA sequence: TGTGCCAGCAGCAAAGTAGGGGCTAGACAAGAGACCCAGTACTTC.

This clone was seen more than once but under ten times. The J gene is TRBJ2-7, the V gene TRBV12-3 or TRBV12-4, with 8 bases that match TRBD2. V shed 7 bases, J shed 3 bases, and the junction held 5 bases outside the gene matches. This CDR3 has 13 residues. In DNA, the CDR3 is TGTGCCAGCACCTTAAGCGGGAGCTACGAGCAGTACTTC. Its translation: CASTLSGSYEQYF.

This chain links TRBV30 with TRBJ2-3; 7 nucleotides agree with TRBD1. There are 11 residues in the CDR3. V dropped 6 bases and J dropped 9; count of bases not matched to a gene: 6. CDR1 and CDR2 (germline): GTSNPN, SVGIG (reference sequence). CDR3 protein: CACSTGDTQYF. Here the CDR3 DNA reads TGTGCCTGCTCCACAGGGGACACGCAGTATTTT.

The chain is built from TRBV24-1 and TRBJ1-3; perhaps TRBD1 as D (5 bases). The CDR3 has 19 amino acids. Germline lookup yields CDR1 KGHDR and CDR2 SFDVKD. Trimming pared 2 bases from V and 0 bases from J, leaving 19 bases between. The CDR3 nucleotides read TGTGCCACCAGTGATTCAAAACGTGGCAAACAGGACTCTGGAAACACCATATATTTT. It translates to CATSDSKRGKQDSGNTIYF.

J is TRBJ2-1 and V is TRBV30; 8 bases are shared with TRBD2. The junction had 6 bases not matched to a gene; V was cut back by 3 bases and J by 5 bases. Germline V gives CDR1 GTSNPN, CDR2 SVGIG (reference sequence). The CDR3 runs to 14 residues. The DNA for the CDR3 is TGTGCCTGGAGCCCACCGGGGGGGGACAATGAGCAGTTCTTC. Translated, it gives CAWSPPGGDNEQFF.

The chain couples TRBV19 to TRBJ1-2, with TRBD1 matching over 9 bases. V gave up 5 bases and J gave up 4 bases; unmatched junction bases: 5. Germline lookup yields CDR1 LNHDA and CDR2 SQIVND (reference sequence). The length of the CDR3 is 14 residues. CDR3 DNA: TGTGCCAGTAGTTCCGGGACAGGGCGCTATGGCTACACCTTC. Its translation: CASSSGTGRYGYTF.

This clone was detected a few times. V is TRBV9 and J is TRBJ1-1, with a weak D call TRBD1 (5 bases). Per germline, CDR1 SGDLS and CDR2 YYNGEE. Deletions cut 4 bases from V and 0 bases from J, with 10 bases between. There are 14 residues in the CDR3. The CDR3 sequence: CASSPGTLNTEAFF. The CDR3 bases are TGTGCCAGCAGCCCCGGGACTTTGAACACTGAAGCTTTCTTT.

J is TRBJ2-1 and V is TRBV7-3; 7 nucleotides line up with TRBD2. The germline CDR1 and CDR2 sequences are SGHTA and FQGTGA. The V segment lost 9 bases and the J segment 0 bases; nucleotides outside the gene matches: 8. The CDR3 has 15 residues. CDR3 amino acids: CASRAGGSSYNEQFF. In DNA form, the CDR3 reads TGTGCCAGTAGGGCCGGGGGGTCCTCCTACAATGAGCAGTTCTTC.

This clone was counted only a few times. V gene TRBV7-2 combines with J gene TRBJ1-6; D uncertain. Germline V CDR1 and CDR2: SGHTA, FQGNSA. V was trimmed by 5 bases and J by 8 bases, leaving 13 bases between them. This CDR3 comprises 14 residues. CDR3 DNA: TGTGCCAGCAGCCCCCAGCTGGGCCATTCACCCCTCCACTTT. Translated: CASSPQLGHSPLHF.

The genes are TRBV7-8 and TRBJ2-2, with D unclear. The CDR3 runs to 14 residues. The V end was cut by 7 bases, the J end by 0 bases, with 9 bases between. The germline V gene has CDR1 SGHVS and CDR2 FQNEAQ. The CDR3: CASNPASNTGELFF. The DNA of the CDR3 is TGTGCCAGCAACCCCGCGTCGAACACCGGGGAGCTGTTTTTT. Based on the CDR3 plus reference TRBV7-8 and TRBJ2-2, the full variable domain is GAGVSQSPRYKVAKRGQDVALRCDPISGHVSLFWYQQALGQGPEFLTYFQNEAQLDKSGLPSDRFFAERPEGSVSTLKIQRTQQEDSAVYLCASNPASNTGELFFGEGSRLTVL.

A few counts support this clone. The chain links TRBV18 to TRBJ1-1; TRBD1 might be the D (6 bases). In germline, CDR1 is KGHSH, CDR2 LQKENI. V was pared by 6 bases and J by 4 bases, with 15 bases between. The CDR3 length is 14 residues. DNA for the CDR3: TGTGCCAGCTCCCCCCAGGGGTCGTCCACTGAAGCTTTCTTT. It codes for CASSPQGSSTEAFF.

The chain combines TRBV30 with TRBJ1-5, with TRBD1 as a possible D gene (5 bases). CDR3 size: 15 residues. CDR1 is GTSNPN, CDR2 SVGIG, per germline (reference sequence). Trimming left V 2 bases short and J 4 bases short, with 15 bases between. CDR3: CAWSLSGGGNQPQHF. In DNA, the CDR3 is TGTGCCTGGAGTCTAAGTGGGGGGGGGAATCAGCCCCAGCATTTT.